The entry below describes one T cell receptor (beta chain). TCRdb's copy holds only in-frame clones and misses some; the assay was immunoSEQ multiplex PCR. The table includes about 37,000 clones, 75% to 90% detected once. The sample comes from a study of blood T cell repertoires in COVID-19. Study-level information: Whether acute or convalescent, the COVID-19 samples came from the United States, Italy and Spain. Sample material is recorded as cDNA or gDNA derived from T cells, B-cell-depleted T cells, or PBMCs.

The specimen was peripheral blood. This clonotype was sampled from a human donor in a cohort sampled during active COVID-19.

CDR3 in amino acids: CASSQDLNRAGDEQYF. The CDR3 DNA reads TGCGCCAGCAGCCAAGATCTTAACAGGGCGGGGGACGAGCAGTACTTC. This rearrangement joins TRBV4-3 to TRBJ2-7, with D perhaps matching TRBD2 (7 bases). V was trimmed by 0 bases and J by 5 bases, leaving 17 bases between them. The CDR3 is 16 residues long. Germline V gene sequence: CDR1 LGHNA, CDR2 YSLEER.